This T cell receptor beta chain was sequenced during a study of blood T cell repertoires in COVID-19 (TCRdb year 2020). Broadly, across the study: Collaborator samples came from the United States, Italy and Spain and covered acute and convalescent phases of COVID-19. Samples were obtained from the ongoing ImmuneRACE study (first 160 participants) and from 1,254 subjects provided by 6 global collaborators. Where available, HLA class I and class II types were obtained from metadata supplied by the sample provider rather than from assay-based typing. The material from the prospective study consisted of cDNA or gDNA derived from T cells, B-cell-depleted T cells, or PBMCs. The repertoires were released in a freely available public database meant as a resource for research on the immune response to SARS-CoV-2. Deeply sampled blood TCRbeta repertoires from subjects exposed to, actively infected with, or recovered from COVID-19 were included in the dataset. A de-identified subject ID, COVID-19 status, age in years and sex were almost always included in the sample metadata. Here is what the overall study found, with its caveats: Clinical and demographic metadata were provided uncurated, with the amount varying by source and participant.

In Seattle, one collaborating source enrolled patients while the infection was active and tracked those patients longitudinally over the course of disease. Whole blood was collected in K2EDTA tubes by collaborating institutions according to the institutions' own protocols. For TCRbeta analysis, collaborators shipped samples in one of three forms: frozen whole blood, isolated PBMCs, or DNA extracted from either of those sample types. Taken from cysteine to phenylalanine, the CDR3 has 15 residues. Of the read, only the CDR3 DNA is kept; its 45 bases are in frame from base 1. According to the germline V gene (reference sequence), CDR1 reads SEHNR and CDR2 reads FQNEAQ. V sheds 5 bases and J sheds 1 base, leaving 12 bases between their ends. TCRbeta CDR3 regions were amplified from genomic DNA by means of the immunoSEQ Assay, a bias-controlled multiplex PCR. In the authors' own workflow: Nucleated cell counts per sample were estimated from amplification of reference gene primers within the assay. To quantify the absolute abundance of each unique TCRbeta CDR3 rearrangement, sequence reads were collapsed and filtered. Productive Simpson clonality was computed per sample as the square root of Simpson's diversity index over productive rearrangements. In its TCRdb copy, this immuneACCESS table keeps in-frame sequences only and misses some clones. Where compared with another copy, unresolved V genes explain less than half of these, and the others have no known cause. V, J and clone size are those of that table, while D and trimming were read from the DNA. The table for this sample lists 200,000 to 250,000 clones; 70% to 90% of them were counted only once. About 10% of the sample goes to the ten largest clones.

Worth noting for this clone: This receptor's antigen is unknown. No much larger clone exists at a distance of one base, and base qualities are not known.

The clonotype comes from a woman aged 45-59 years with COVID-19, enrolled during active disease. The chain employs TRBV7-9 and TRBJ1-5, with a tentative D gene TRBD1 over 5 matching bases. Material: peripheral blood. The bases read TGTGCCAGCAGCCCCGGGAGGGGCAGCAATCAGCCCCAGCATTTT. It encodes CASSPGRGSNQPQHF.